Sequencing of this T cell receptor (beta chain) was carried out in a study of blood T cell repertoires in COVID-19. The overall study: Spain, Italy and the United States supplied samples that represented acute and convalescent COVID-19. From T cells, B-cell-depleted T cells, or PBMCs came the material, which was cDNA or gDNA.

In the study's own analysis: Counts of nucleated cells, estimated from reference gene primer amplification, were obtained. Measured with immunoSEQ multiplex PCR; TCRdb has only the in-frame clones, and not every one. V and J calls and clone size come straight from that table; D and trimming were deduced from the DNA. The sample has approximately 110,000 clones, about 89% seen once. Germline lookup yields CDR1 SQVTM and CDR2 ANQGSEA. The CDR3 contains 12 residues. Trimming pared 4 bases from V and 2 bases from J, leaving 8 bases between. Sequencing was done on a sample of peripheral blood. The source is a middle-aged man with acute or convalescent COVID-19. V is TRBV29-1 and J is TRBJ1-1; D gene unclear. The CDR3 DNA follows: TGCAGCGTTGGGGGAGGAAACACTGAAGCTTTCTTT. The encoded protein is CSVGGGNTEAFF.